This T cell receptor (beta chain) emerged from a study of T cell responses to AZD1222 COVID-19 vaccine. Study as a whole: Researchers grouped second doses given at about 4 or about 12 weeks into one pool. Study observations and caveats: Spike-specific TCR breadth and depth were elevated following two AZD1222 doses. Clonal diversity was possibly underestimated; the donors were predominantly white British and more often female.

As to this clone: Its antigen is not known.

Here immunoSEQ multiplex PCR was the method, and the copy in TCRdb shows in-frame clones only, minus some. The table includes approximately 100,000 clones, roughly nine tenths detected once. The origin of this receptor is an adult in good health. The starting material was peripheral blood, obtained on day 0 of AZD1222 vaccination.

The CDR3 region has the DNA TGTGCCAGCAGCCCGCGGGGAAACACCATATATTTT. Translating gives CASSPRGNTIYF. V gene TRBV6-5 combines with J gene TRBJ1-3; unclear D gene. From germline, CDR1 is MNHEY and CDR2 SVGAGI. V was clipped by 6 bases and J by 4 bases, with 7 bases between them. CDR3 length: 12 residues.